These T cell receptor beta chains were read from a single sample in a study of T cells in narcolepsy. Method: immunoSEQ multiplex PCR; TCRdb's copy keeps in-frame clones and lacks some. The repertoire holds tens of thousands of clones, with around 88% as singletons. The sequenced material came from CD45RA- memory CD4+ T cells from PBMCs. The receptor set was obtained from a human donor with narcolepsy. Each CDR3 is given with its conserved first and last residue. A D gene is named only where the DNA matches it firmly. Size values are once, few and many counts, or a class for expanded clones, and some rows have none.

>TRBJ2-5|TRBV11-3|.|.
TGTGCCAGCAGCTTAGGAACCCGCCAGAAAGATCAAGAGACCCAGTACTTC
CASSLGTRQKDQETQYF
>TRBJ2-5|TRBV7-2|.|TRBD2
TGTGCCAGCAGCTTTCAGTCGGGAGGGGCAGAGACCCAGTACTTC
CASSFQSGGAETQYF
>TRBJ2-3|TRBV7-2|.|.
TGTGCCAGCAGCTTAGCGGGTAGGCGGAGGCAAGGAGATACGCAGTATTTT
CASSLAGRRRQGDTQYF
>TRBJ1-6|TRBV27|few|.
TGTGCCAGCAGTCTCTATGAGGGCGGGCGAGGGTCACCCCTCCACTTT
CASSLYEGGRGSPLHF
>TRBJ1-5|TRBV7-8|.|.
TGTGCCAGCAGCTTAGCGCCAGGGATATATAGCAATCAGCCCCAGCATTTT
CASSLAPGIYSNQPQHF
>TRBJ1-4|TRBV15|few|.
TGTGCCACCAGCAGAGGTTATGGCGAGGATGAAAAACTGTTTTTT
CATSRGYGEDEKLFF
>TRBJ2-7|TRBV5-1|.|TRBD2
TGCGCCAGCAGCTTGGAACGGGAGGGTGTCCACGAGCAGTACTTC
CASSLEREGVHEQYF
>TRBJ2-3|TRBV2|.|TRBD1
TGTGCCAGCAATAGGGACAGGGGCACAGATACGCAGTATTTT
CASNRDRGTDTQYF
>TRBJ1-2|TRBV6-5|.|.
TGTGCCAGCAGCAGTTCTCGCGAAAACTATGGCTACACCTTC
CASSSSRENYGYTF
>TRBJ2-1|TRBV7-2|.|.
TGTGCCAGCAGCTCCGGGACTTACAATGAGCAGTTCTTC
CASSSGTYNEQFF
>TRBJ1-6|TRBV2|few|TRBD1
TGTGCCAGCAGGGGGACAGTAGATTCACCCCTCCACTTT
CASRGTVDSPLHF
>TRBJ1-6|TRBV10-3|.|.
TGTGCCATCAGTGAGGACAGAAATTCACCCCTCCACTTT
CAISEDRNSPLHF
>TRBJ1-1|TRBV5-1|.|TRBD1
TGCGCCAGCAGCCTAGACGGACAGGGACGGACTGAAGCTTTCTTT
CASSLDGQGRTEAFF
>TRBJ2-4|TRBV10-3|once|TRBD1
TGTGCCACCGCCGATTACGGGACAGGCAACATTCAGTACTTC
CATADYGTGNIQYF
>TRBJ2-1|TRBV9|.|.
TGTGCCAGCAGCCCCGGATTGGAGAGCCCCTACAATGAGCAGTTCTTC
CASSPGLESPYNEQFF
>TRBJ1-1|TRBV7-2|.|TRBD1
TGTGCCAGCAGCTCAAATCCGGGACAGGTCTTAATGAACACTGAAGCTTTCTTT
CASSSNPGQVLMNTEAFF
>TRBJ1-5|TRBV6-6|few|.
TGTGCCAGCACCACCAGGATAAATCAGCCCCAGCATTTT
CASTTRINQPQHF
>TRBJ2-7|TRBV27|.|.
TGTGCCAGCAGTCTCGGGACCAACTACGAGCAGTACTTC
CASSLGTNYEQYF
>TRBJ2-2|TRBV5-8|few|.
TGTGCCAGCAGCTTGGGAGGTGGTATCGGGGAGCTGTTTTTT
CASSLGGGIGELFF
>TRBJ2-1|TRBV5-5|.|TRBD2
TGTGCCAGCAGCTTTACTCTGATGACTAGCGGGAGGAGTGAGCAGTTCTTC
CASSFTLMTSGRSEQFF
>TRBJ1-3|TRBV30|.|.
TGTGCCTGGAGTCCTCGGATGGGAACGGGAAACACCATATATTTT
CAWSPRMGTGNTIYF
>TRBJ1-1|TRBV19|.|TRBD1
TGTGCCACGGGACAGTCGAACACTGAAGCTTTCTTT
CATGQSNTEAFF
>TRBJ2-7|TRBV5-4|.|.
TGTGCCAGCAGCCCATCTCTGGGGAGCTACGAGCAGTACTTC
CASSPSLGSYEQYF
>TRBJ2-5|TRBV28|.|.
TGTGCCAGCAGTCCGGGTAGCGAAAACCAAGAGACCCAGTACTTC
CASSPGSENQETQYF
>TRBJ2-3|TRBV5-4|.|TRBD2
TGTGCCAGCAGCGCAAGACTAGCGGGGGGGCCAGATACGCAGTATTTT
CASSARLAGGPDTQYF
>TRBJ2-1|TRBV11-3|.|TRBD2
TGTGCCAGCAGCTTAGGGGTACGTCTAGCGGGAGGTCTCTCCTACAATGAGCAGTTCTTC
CASSLGVRLAGGLSYNEQFF
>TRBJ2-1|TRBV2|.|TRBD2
TGTGCCAGCAGTGCACTAGCGGGAGGCCATGAGCAGTTCTTC
CASSALAGGHEQFF
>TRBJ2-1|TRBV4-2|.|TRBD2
TGTGCCAGCAGCTTGGCAGCGAGCGGGAGAAGTCATGAGCAGTTCTTC
CASSLAASGRSHEQFF
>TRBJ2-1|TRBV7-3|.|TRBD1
TGTGCCAGCAGTCCGACAGGGCAGTACAATGAGCAGTTCTTC
CASSPTGQYNEQFF
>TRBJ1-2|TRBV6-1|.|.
TGTGCCGTTCAGGCAGCTAACTATGGCTACACCTTC
CAVQAANYGYTF
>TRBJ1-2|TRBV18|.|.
TGTGCCAGCTCACTACAGGGATTCTATGGCTACACCTTC
CASSLQGFYGYTF
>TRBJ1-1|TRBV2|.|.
TGTGCCAGCATCCCCCGTGGGGGACCTGAAGCTTTCTTT
CASIPRGGPEAFF
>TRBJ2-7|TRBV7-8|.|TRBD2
TGTGCCAGCAGCCTTGGGACTAGCGGGGGGGAGCAGTACTTC
CASSLGTSGGEQYF
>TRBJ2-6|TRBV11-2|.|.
TGTGCCAGCAGCTTAGACAGGAATGGGGCCAACGTCCTGACTTTC
CASSLDRNGANVLTF
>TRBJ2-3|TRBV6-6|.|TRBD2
TGTGCCAGCAGCCCTAGCGGAAGCACAGATACGCAGTATTTT
CASSPSGSTDTQYF
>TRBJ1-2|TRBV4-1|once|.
TGCGCCAGCAGCCTCGGGGACCCTTACTATGGCTACACCTTC
CASSLGDPYYGYTF
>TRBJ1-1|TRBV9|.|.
TGTGCCAGCAGCCAATTGACATATTTGGGCACTGAAGCATTCTTT
CASSQLTYLGTEAFF
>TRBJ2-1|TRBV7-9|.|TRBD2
TGTGCCAGCAGCTCGGGGACTAGCGGGGGGAGCTCCTACAATGAGCAGTTCTTC
CASSSGTSGGSSYNEQFF
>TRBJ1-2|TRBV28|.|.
TGTGCCAGCAGTCCCGCCCAGGCAGCGCACTATGGCTACACCTTC
CASSPAQAAHYGYTF
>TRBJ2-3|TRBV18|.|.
TGTGCCAGCTCACCACTTACAGGAAGGAGCACAGATACGCAGTATTTT
CASSPLTGRSTDTQYF
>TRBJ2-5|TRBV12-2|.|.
TGTGCAAGTCGTTTAGCGAAAAGGGACTATGGGGAGACCCAGTACTTC
CASRLAKRDYGETQYF
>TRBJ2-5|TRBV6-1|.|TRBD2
TGTGCCAGCAGGGTCCTTGCGGGGGGTCAAGAGACCCAGTACTTC
CASRVLAGGQETQYF
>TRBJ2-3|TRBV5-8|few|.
TGTGCCAGCAGCTTGTACCCGAACGGTCCGCAGTATTTT
CASSLYPNGPQYF
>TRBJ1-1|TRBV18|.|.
TGTGCCAGCTCAAGGTCGAACACTGAAGCTTTCTTT
CASSRSNTEAFF
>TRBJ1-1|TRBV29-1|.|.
TGCAGCGTTGAAGGGTGGGGGGAGTGGAGGACTGAAGCTTTCTTT
CSVEGWGEWRTEAFF
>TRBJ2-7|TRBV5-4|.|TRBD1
TGTGCCAGCAGCGCAGACAGGGGCTGGGAGCAGTACTTC
CASSADRGWEQYF
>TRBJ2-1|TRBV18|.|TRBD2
TGTGCCAGCTCACCGCCCGCTAGCGGGATGGGCAATGAGCAGTTCTTC
CASSPPASGMGNEQFF
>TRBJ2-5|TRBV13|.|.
TGTGCCAGCAGCTTAAATTCGGCGGGTGAGACCCAGTACTTC
CASSLNSAGETQYF
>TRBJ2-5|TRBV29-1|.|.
TGCAGCGCCAAGAAGGGGGGAACAGAGACCCAGTACTTC
CSAKKGGTETQYF
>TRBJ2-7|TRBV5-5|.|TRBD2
TGTGCCAGCAGCACGACCGGACAGCGGGGGTACGAGCAGTACTTC
CASSTTGQRGYEQYF
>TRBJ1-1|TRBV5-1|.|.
TGCGCCAGCAGCTTTGGGACAAGTTTATCTGAAGCTTTCTTT
CASSFGTSLSEAFF
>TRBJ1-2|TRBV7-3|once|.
TGTGCCAGCAGCCCTGGAGCAGGCTCCGGAGGCTACACCTTC
CASSPGAGSGGYTF